A selection of T cell receptor beta chains follows, all from one sample in a study of T cell responses to AZD1222 COVID-19 vaccine. The data were produced by immunoSEQ multiplex PCR, yet TCRdb's version contains in-frame clones alone and is incomplete. The table includes fewer than 150,000 clones, about nine tenths detected once. The sequencing here drew on peripheral blood, taken on day 0 of AZD1222 vaccination. All receptors derive from an adult in good health. Both conserved end residues are part of each CDR3. D genes are given only for firm matches. Only part of the rows carry a size: once, few, many, or a class if the clone is expanded.

V: TRBV13
J: TRBJ2-5
D: TRBD2
size: .
CDR3: CASSSMGQRGGRETQYF
DNA: TGTGCCAGCAGCTCAATGGGCCAGCGGGGGGGCAGAGAGACCCAGTACTTC

V: TRBV6-2/TRBV6-3
J: TRBJ2-7
D: .
size: .
CDR3: CASSLGAGEQYF
DNA: TGTGCCAGCAGCCTTGGCGCGGGCGAGCAGTACTTC

V: TRBV6-5
J: TRBJ1-1
D: .
size: .
CDR3: CASSYSRRRAFF
DNA: TGTGCCAGCAGTTACTCGAGGAGGAGAGCTTTCTTT

V: TRBV7-9
J: TRBJ2-7
D: .
size: .
CDR3: CASSPVPGRSYEQYF
DNA: TGTGCCAGCAGCCCCGTCCCAGGCCGCTCCTACGAGCAGTACTTC

V: TRBV4-2
J: TRBJ2-1
D: TRBD1
size: .
CDR3: CASSRRTGGSSPEQFF
DNA: TGTGCCAGCAGCCGTAGGACAGGGGGCTCATCGCCTGAGCAGTTCTTC

V: TRBV6-4
J: TRBJ2-3
D: .
size: .
CDR3: CASSVEGVGTDTQYF
DNA: TGTGCCAGCAGTGTCGAGGGCGTTGGCACAGATACGCAGTATTTT

V: TRBV7-2
J: TRBJ1-2
D: .
size: .
CDR3: CASSAGLPPGYTF
DNA: TGTGCCAGCAGCGCGGGACTGCCACCTGGCTACACCTTC

V: TRBV3-1/TRBV3-2
J: TRBJ1-5
D: .
size: .
CDR3: CASSQDRLQAQHF
DNA: TGTGCCAGCAGCCAAGATCGTCTCCAGGCCCAGCATTTT

V: TRBV5-1
J: TRBJ1-6
D: TRBD1
size: .
CDR3: CASSLAGTGTSPLHF
DNA: TGCGCCAGCAGCTTGGCAGGGACAGGGACTTCACCCCTCCACTTT

V: TRBV25-1
J: TRBJ2-1
D: .
size: .
CDR3: CASSENRLGNHNEQFF
DNA: TGTGCCAGCAGTGAAAACCGACTAGGTAATCACAATGAGCAGTTCTTC

V: TRBV5-5
J: TRBJ1-2
D: TRBD1
size: .
CDR3: CASSGGDRGVYGYTF
DNA: TGTGCCAGCAGCGGGGGGGACAGAGGAGTCTATGGCTACACCTTC

V: TRBV24-1
J: TRBJ2-1
D: .
size: once
CDR3: CATSGRLGSYNEQFF
DNA: TGTGCCACCAGTGGTAGGTTAGGATCCTACAATGAGCAGTTCTTC

V: TRBV10-3
J: TRBJ1-6
D: .
size: .
CDR3: CAISGVAQVYNSPLHF
DNA: TGTGCCATCAGTGGCGTCGCACAGGTTTATAATTCACCCCTCCACTTT

V: TRBV3-1/TRBV3-2
J: TRBJ1-2
D: .
size: .
CDR3: CASTKRAGPPNYGYTF
DNA: TGTGCCAGCACCAAGCGAGCGGGACCGCCTAACTATGGCTACACCTTC

V: TRBV11-2
J: TRBJ2-5
D: .
size: .
CDR3: CASSRASSQETQYF
DNA: TGTGCCAGCAGCCGCGCCAGTTCTCAAGAGACCCAGTACTTC

V: TRBV13
J: TRBJ1-1
D: TRBD1
size: .
CDR3: CASSQRTGWTEAFF
DNA: TGTGCCAGCAGCCAAAGGACAGGGTGGACTGAAGCTTTCTTT

V: TRBV28
J: TRBJ1-2
D: .
size: .
CDR3: CASSYSGAYGYTF
DNA: TGTGCCAGCAGTTACAGTGGGGCCTATGGCTACACCTTC

V: TRBV5-4
J: TRBJ2-2
D: .
size: .
CDR3: CATQYRGNTGELFF
DNA: TGTGCAACGCAGTACCGGGGGAACACCGGGGAGCTGTTTTTT

V: TRBV6-2/TRBV6-3
J: TRBJ2-7
D: TRBD1
size: once
CDR3: CASSYWDRGAYEQYF
DNA: TGTGCCAGCAGTTACTGGGACAGGGGGGCCTACGAGCAGTACTTC

V: TRBV27
J: TRBJ1-5
D: .
size: .
CDR3: CASSSQGTSQPQHF
DNA: TGTGCCAGCAGTTCCCAGGGAACTAGCCAGCCCCAGCATTTT

V: TRBV6-2/TRBV6-3
J: TRBJ1-1
D: .
size: once
CDR3: CASSRGGDTEAFF
DNA: TGTGCCAGCAGTCGGGGGGGGGACACTGAAGCTTTCTTT

V: TRBV11-2
J: TRBJ2-2
D: TRBD1
size: .
CDR3: CASSRTGGGTGELFF
DNA: TGTGCCAGCAGCCGGACAGGGGGCGGGACCGGGGAGCTGTTTTTT

V: TRBV7-2
J: TRBJ2-5
D: TRBD2
size: once
CDR3: CASSTTSGGAGETQYF
DNA: TGTGCCAGCAGCACGACTAGCGGGGGGGCCGGAGAGACCCAGTACTTC

V: TRBV11-2
J: TRBJ1-6
D: .
size: few
CDR3: CASSLVSSYNSPLHF
DNA: TGTGCCAGCAGCTTAGTGAGCTCCTATAATTCACCCCTCCACTTT

V: TRBV5-5
J: TRBJ2-4
D: .
size: .
CDR3: CASSALREAAKNIQYF
DNA: TGTGCCAGCAGTGCGCTCAGGGAGGCGGCCAAAAACATTCAGTACTTC

V: TRBV29-1
J: TRBJ1-5
D: .
size: .
CDR3: CSVEESGSGNQPQHF
DNA: TGCAGCGTTGAAGAGTCAGGTTCGGGCAATCAGCCCCAGCATTTT

V: TRBV5-1
J: TRBJ2-5
D: TRBD2
size: .
CDR3: CASSLALAGSSETQYF
DNA: TGCGCCAGCAGCTTGGCCCTAGCGGGGTCATCAGAGACCCAGTACTTC

V: TRBV30
J: TRBJ2-1
D: .
size: .
CDR3: CAWSVDWGAYNEQFF
DNA: TGTGCCTGGAGTGTTGATTGGGGGGCCTACAATGAGCAGTTCTTC

V: TRBV28
J: TRBJ1-5
D: .
size: .
CDR3: CASSLGGGYQPQHF
DNA: TGTGCCAGCAGCCTAGGAGGGGGATATCAGCCCCAGCATTTT

V: TRBV15
J: TRBJ2-1
D: TRBD1
size: .
CDR3: CATSTSRDRGGLRHNEQFF
DNA: TGTGCCACCAGCACCAGCCGGGACAGGGGGGGTTTGAGACACAATGAGCAGTTCTTC

V: TRBV23-1
J: TRBJ2-7
D: .
size: .
CDR3: CAPSRCRDSYEQYF
DNA: TGCGCCCCCAGTCGGTGTAGGGACTCCTACGAGCAGTACTTC

V: TRBV5-6
J: TRBJ1-5
D: .
size: .
CDR3: CASSLGVSNQPQHF
DNA: TGTGCCAGCAGCTTGGGGGTTAGCAATCAGCCCCAGCATTTT

V: TRBV10-3
J: TRBJ2-3
D: .
size: .
CDR3: CAINLQGRTDTQYF
DNA: TGTGCCATCAACCTACAGGGTCGGACAGATACGCAGTATTTT

V: TRBV5-4
J: TRBJ2-4
D: TRBD1
size: .
CDR3: CASSSDRGALNIQYF
DNA: TGTGCCAGCAGCTCGGACAGGGGCGCCCTAAACATTCAGTACTTC

V: TRBV11-2
J: TRBJ1-4
D: .
size: .
CDR3: CASSPRTAYNEKLFF
DNA: TGTGCCAGCAGCCCACGGACAGCCTATAATGAAAAACTGTTTTTT

V: TRBV9
J: TRBJ2-1
D: .
size: .
CDR3: CASSAHNEQFF
DNA: TGTGCCAGCAGCGCCCACAATGAGCAGTTCTTC

V: TRBV15
J: TRBJ1-6
D: .
size: .
CDR3: CATSRDRGSPLHF
DNA: TGTGCCACCAGCAGAGATAGAGGTTCACCCCTCCACTTT

V: TRBV25-1
J: TRBJ2-1
D: .
size: .
CDR3: CASSDARPREQFF
DNA: TGTGCCAGCAGTGACGCTAGGCCCAGGGAGCAGTTCTTC

V: TRBV12-3/TRBV12-4
J: TRBJ1-2
D: .
size: .
CDR3: CASTLRGGFGYTF
DNA: TGTGCCAGCACCCTCCGGGGGGGGTTTGGCTACACCTTC

V: TRBV29-1
J: TRBJ1-2
D: .
size: .
CDR3: CSVEGPNYGYTF
DNA: TGCAGCGTTGAGGGGCCTAACTATGGCTACACCTTC

V: TRBV10-3
J: TRBJ2-7
D: TRBD1
size: .
CDR3: CAISAGTGAMYEQYF
DNA: TGTGCCATCAGTGCCGGGACAGGGGCGATGTACGAGCAGTACTTC